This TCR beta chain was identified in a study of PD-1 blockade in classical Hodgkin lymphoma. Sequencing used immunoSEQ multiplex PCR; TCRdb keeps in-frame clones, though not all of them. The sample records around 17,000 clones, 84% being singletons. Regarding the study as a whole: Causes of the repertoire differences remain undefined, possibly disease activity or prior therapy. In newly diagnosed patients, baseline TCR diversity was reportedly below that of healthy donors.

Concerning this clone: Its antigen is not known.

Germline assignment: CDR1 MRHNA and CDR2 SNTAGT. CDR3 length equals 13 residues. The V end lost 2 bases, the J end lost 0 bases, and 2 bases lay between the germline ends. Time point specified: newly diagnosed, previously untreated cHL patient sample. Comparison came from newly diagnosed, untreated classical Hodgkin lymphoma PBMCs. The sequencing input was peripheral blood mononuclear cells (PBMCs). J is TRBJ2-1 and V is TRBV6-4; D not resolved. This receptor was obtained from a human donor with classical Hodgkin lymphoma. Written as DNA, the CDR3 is TGTGCCAGCAGTGACAGCTCCTACAATGAGCAGTTCTTC. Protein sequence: CASSDSSYNEQFF.